The clone carrying this TCR beta chain was observed a few times. Methods used by the authors: Amplifying reference gene primers gave estimates of nucleated cell counts. Method: immunoSEQ multiplex PCR; TCRdb's copy keeps in-frame clones and lacks some. V and J calls and clone size are given by that table; D and trimming were obtained from the DNA. This sample has about 96,000 clones, with about 90% found just once. These data belong to a study of blood T cell repertoires in COVID-19. Study as a whole: T cells, B-cell-depleted T cells, or PBMCs provided the cDNA or gDNA that served as material.

The V and J ends lost 3 bases and 7 bases respectively, with 6 bases between them. The CDR3 sequence is 12 residues long. CDR1 and CDR2 from the germline V gene are SNHLY and FYNNEI. Recruited during active infection, patients (from Seattle) were subsequently followed longitudinally. The TCR sequence derives from a human donor with COVID-19, enrolled during active disease. The donor label of this sample is uncertain. The chain has TRBV2 and TRBJ1-4, with a weak D call TRBD1 (5 bases). The sample comprised peripheral blood. The CDR3 loop is CASSDQGEKLFF. In DNA, the CDR3 is TGTGCCAGCAGTGACCAGGGTGAAAAACTGTTTTTT. Complete variable domain (other parts from reference TRBV2 and TRBJ1-4): EPEVTQTPSHQVTQMGQEVILRCVPISNHLYFYWYRQILGQKVEFLVSFYNNEISEKSEIFDDQFSVERPDGSNFTLKIRSTKLEDSAMYFCASSDQGEKLFFGSGTQLSVL.